This T cell receptor beta chain was recovered during a study of T cell responses to AZD1222 COVID-19 vaccine. The germline CDR1 and CDR2 sequences are DFQATT and SNEGSKA (reference sequence). Trimming left V 4 bases short and J 7 bases short, with 8 bases between. The CDR3 runs 11 residues. Study-level findings and limits: There were mostly white British donors and more females than males, and clonal diversity was possibly underestimated. Spike regions recognized by vaccine-associated CD4 TCRs spanned the protein, led by 160-218 and 743-854. The study found Spike-specific TCR breadth and depth rose after two AZD1222 doses.

Assay used: immunoSEQ multiplex PCR; TCRdb lists only in-frame clones, some missing. The sample holds 130,000 or so clones, over 90% seen once. With regard to this clone: Its cognate antigen is unknown.

This sample comprised peripheral blood, obtained on day 0 of MenACWY control vaccination. The rearrangement uses TRBV20-1 and TRBJ2-1; D is unclear. This TCR derives from an adult in good health. The DNA of the CDR3 is TGCAGTGCTAAACTGAATAATGAGCAGTTCTTC. As protein: CSAKLNNEQFF.